This passage covers 23 T cell receptor beta chains from one sample sequenced in a study of shared T cell receptors in the human thymus. Using immunoSEQ multiplex PCR, the repertoire was profiled, and TCRdb retains in-frame clones only, with some absent. This table has hundreds of thousands of clones, around 87% appearing once. This sample also belongs to another study, concerning human thymus T cells.

Material: thymocytes. These receptors all stem from a boy in the first two years of life with a congenital heart defect.

This rearrangement joins TRBV27 to TRBJ1-1, with 7 bases that match TRBD1. This CDR3 has 17 residues. Trimming cost V 7 bases and J 1 base; bases outside gene matches: 15. Per germline, CDR1 MNHEY and CDR2 SMNVEV (reference sequence). The CDR3 is CASKLKMAGGSNTEAFF. CDR3 DNA sequence: TGTGCCAGCAAACTAAAGATGGCAGGGGGTTCGAACACTGAAGCTTTCTTT.

The chain uses TRBV27 and TRBJ2-7; 9 nucleotides line up with TRBD2. Germline CDR1 reads MNHEY; CDR2 reads SMNVEV (reference sequence). The V segment lost 7 bases and the J segment 3 bases; nucleotides outside the gene matches: 13. CDR3 size: 16 residues. CDR3 region: CASKASQGTSLYEQYF. The CDR3 DNA is TGTGCCAGCAAAGCCTCACAGGGGACTAGCCTCTACGAGCAGTACTTC.

This clone was seen a single time. The CDR3 DNA sequence: TGCGCCAGCAGGGGGCCCCGACAGGATTTCTACGAGCAGTACTTC. This codes for CASRGPRQDFYEQYF. The chain recombines TRBV5-1 with TRBJ2-7, with a weak D call TRBD1 (6 bases). The length of the CDR3 is 15 residues. V was cut by 5 bases and J by 3 bases, with 18 bases left in between. CDR1 and CDR2 from the germline V gene are SGHRS and YFSETQ.

The chain employs TRBV29-1 and TRBJ2-6; 7 positions match TRBD1. This CDR3 is 16 amino acids long. Germline V gives CDR1 SQVTM, CDR2 ANQGSEA. Unmatched junction bases numbered 6, after V lost 4 bases and J lost 0 bases. The CDR3 spells CSVGQGVSSGANVLTF. For the CDR3, the DNA is TGCAGCGTTGGGCAGGGGGTGTCCTCTGGGGCCAACGTCCTGACTTTC. The full variable domain, rest sourced from reference TRBV29-1 and TRBJ2-6, is SAVISQKPSRDICQRGTSLTIQCQVDSQVTMMFWYRQQPGQSLTLIATANQGSEATYESGFVIDKFPISRPNLTFSTLTVSNMSPEDSSIYLCSVGQGVSSGANVLTFGAGSRLTVL.

The chain carries TRBV4-2 and TRBJ2-7; 7 positions match TRBD2. The CDR3 length is 15 residues. Germline trimming cut 1 base from V and 6 bases from J; bases unmatched to any gene: 9. The V gene's germline CDR1 is LGHNA and CDR2 YNFKEQ. The CDR3 bases are TGTGCCAGCAGCCAAGTCCTGCAGGAGCGGGGCGAGCAGTACTTC. Residues: CASSQVLQERGEQYF.

The J gene is TRBJ1-2, the V gene TRBV4-2; no clear D. The CDR3 totals 15 residues. Trimming took off 0 bases at V and 4 bases at J, with 12 bases between the two ends. Germline V gives CDR1 LGHNA, CDR2 YNFKEQ. Here the CDR3 reads CASSQEARFPYGYTF. The CDR3 DNA is TGTGCCAGCAGCCAAGAAGCGAGGTTCCCCTATGGCTACACCTTC.

This clone showed up just once. V is TRBV27 and J is TRBJ2-5; 9 nucleotides match TRBD1. Trimming at V came to 5 bases and at J to 2 bases, leaving 9 bases not matched to a gene. From germline, CDR1 is MNHEY and CDR2 SMNVEV (reference sequence). The CDR3 spans 16 residues. This CDR3 is CASSLRGDRVQETQYF. CDR3 coding DNA: TGTGCCAGCAGTCTACGCGGGGACAGGGTGCAAGAGACCCAGTACTTC.

This chain connects TRBV4-1 to TRBJ2-2; TRBD2 agrees at 7 bases. Germline V CDR1 and CDR2: MGHRA, YSYEKL. This CDR3 comprises 15 residues. V dropped 0 bases and J dropped 6; count of bases not matched to a gene: 4. CDR3 DNA sequence: TGCGCCAGCAGCCAAGATCGACGGGAGGCCGGGGAGCTGTTTTTT. Amino acids: CASSQDRREAGELFF.

The chain uses TRBV7-2 and TRBJ2-5; D possibly corresponds to TRBD2 (5 bases). CDR3 length: 15 amino acids. V dropped 2 bases and J dropped 7 bases, with 17 bases sitting between them. Germline CDR1 is SGHTA and CDR2 is FQGNSA. The CDR3 sequence: CASSLPRTEPGTQYF. CDR3 DNA sequence: TGTGCCAGCAGCTTACCCCGGACTGAGCCCGGGACCCAGTACTTC.

This chain links TRBV5-4 with TRBJ2-5; the D is unclear. The CDR3 covers 12 residues. Germline V gene lookup returns CDR1 SGHNT and CDR2 YYREEE (reference sequence). Trimming removed 0 bases at V and 5 bases at J, with 5 bases between. The CDR3 nucleotides read TGTGCCAGCAGCTTGGCCTTGGAGACCCAGTACTTC. Protein product: CASSLALETQYF.

Only one count was recorded for this clone. The chain recombines TRBV9 with TRBJ1-6; D gene ambiguous. Trimming took 3 bases from V and 0 from J, leaving 10 bases between them. CDR1 and CDR2 (germline): SGDLS, YYNGEE. This CDR3 has 16 amino acids. CDR3 sequence: CASSARRGSYNSPLHF. Here the CDR3 DNA reads TGTGCCAGCAGCGCGCGACGGGGCTCCTATAATTCACCCCTCCACTTT.

The genes are TRBV5-1 and TRBJ2-7; D is unresolved. Looked up from germline, CDR1 is SGHRS and CDR2 is YFSETQ. With 4 bases removed from V and 5 bases from J, the gap between germline ends came to 13 bases. The CDR3 contains 13 residues. CDR3 region: CASSLSDSHEQYF. Here the CDR3 DNA reads TGCGCCAGCAGCCTATCTGACTCACACGAGCAGTACTTC.

In this sample, this clone turned up once. The chain uses TRBV4-1 and TRBJ2-7; the D gene is possibly TRBD2 (5 bases). Trimming removed 1 base from V and 3 bases from J, with 16 bases in between. The germline gives CDR1 MGHRA, CDR2 YSYEKL. The CDR3 totals 16 residues. The chain's CDR3 is CASSQVTEGTNYEQYF. CDR3 in DNA: TGCGCCAGCAGCCAAGTCACAGAGGGAACGAACTACGAGCAGTACTTC.

This clone was picked up a small number of times. V gene TRBV4-1 combines with J gene TRBJ2-4; tentatively, D is TRBD1 (6 bases). Per germline, CDR1 MGHRA and CDR2 YSYEKL. The CDR3 is made up of 18 amino acids. The germline V and J ends were trimmed by 0 bases and 0 bases, with 15 bases remaining between them. The CDR3 DNA sequence: TGCGCCAGCAGCCAAGAGGGGGCGGACAATCTAGCCAAAAACATTCAGTACTTC. This codes for CASSQEGADNLAKNIQYF.

The gene calls are TRBV28 and TRBJ2-3, with D perhaps TRBD2 (6 bases). The ends were cut back, 6 bases at V and 0 bases at J, with 13 bases in the middle. This CDR3 region has 15 residues. Looked up from germline, CDR1 is MDHEN and CDR2 is SYDVKM. The CDR3 region is CASRRRRASTDTQYF. CDR3 bases: TGTGCCAGCAGGCGAAGGAGGGCTAGCACAGATACGCAGTATTTT.

V usage is TRBV29-1 and J usage is TRBJ1-4; possibly TRBD1 for D (5 bases). There are 14 residues in the CDR3. The V gene lost 3 bases and the J gene lost 3 bases, with 11 bases spanning the gap. Germline-derived CDR1 and CDR2 are SQVTM and ANQGSEA. In nucleotides, the CDR3 is TGCAGCGTTGAGCAGGGTACGTCTAATGAAAAACTGTTTTTT. It codes for CSVEQGTSNEKLFF.

This clone was picked up one time. V is TRBV7-2 and J is TRBJ2-7; 12 nucleotides line up with TRBD1. The CDR3 contains 15 residues. V gave up 10 bases and J gave up 5 bases; unmatched junction bases: 12. Germline CDR1 SGHTA, CDR2 FQGNSA. The CDR3 sequence is CAIEAGTGGANEQYF. CDR3 coding DNA: TGTGCCATTGAGGCCGGGACAGGGGGCGCGAACGAGCAGTACTTC.

The V gene is TRBV19, the J gene TRBJ1-2, with 7 bases aligning to TRBD1. The CDR3 is made up of 16 amino acids. CDR1 LNHDA and CDR2 SQIVND come from the germline V gene (reference sequence). Germline trimming cut 5 bases from V and 2 bases from J; bases unmatched to any gene: 11. The CDR3 nucleotides are TGTGCCAGTAGTCACGCGCCCCTGACAGGGAACTATGGCTACACCTTC. Protein: CASSHAPLTGNYGYTF.

The V call is TRBV6-1, the J call TRBJ1-5; tentatively, D is TRBD1 (6 bases). CDR1 is MNHNS and CDR2 is SASEGT in the germline V gene. CDR3 length: 15 amino acids. V was trimmed by 7 bases and J by 6 bases, leaving 19 bases between them. This CDR3 is CASNHLGAQGQPQHF. The CDR3, as DNA: TGTGCCAGCAACCACCTGGGGGCGCAGGGTCAGCCCCAGCATTTT.

The table lists this clone with a count of one. The chain has TRBV6-1 and TRBJ1-1, with 9 bases matching TRBD1. The CDR3 is 16 residues long. Germline V gives CDR1 MNHNS, CDR2 SASEGT. After removal of 3 bases from V and 1 base from J, the junction contained 6 bases not matched to a gene. CDR3 region: CASSETPGQGNTEAFF. The CDR3 region has the DNA TGTGCCAGCAGTGAGACTCCGGGACAGGGGAACACTGAAGCTTTCTTT.

This rearrangement joins TRBV4-3 to TRBJ1-5, with D unresolved. Looked up from germline, CDR1 is LGHNA and CDR2 is YSLEER. The CDR3 is made up of 13 amino acids. V shed 3 bases and J shed 7 bases, with 10 bases lying between them. The DNA of the CDR3 is TGCGCCAGCAGCCAGGCGGGAAGCCAGCCCCAGCATTTT. Translated: CASSQAGSQPQHF.

The rearrangement links TRBV11-2 to TRBJ2-7; 9 bases align to TRBD1. This CDR3 is 15 amino acids long. With 5 bases clipped from V and 2 bases from J, the junction kept 7 bases outside the gene matches. The germline CDR1 and CDR2 sequences are SGHAT and FQNNGV. The CDR3 bases are TGTGCCAGCAGCGGCCAGAGACAGGGGGCCTACGAGCAGTACTTC. Amino acid sequence: CASSGQRQGAYEQYF.

The count of this clone is one. The chain uses TRBV15 and TRBJ1-5; D unclear. The V end was cut by 0 bases, the J end by 3 bases, with 21 bases between. Germline V lookup: CDR1 LNHNV, CDR2 YYDKDF (reference sequence). The CDR3 covers 19 residues. In DNA, the CDR3 is TGTGCCACCAGCAGAGATCGAAGCAGCAACTACGTAGACAATCAGCCCCAGCATTTT. Its protein is CATSRDRSSNYVDNQPQHF. Based on the CDR3 plus reference TRBV15 and TRBJ1-5, the full variable domain is DAMVIQNPRYQVTQFGKPVTLSCSQTLNHNVMYWYQQKSSQAPKLLFHYYDKDFNNEADTPDNFQSRRPNTSFCFLDIRSPGLGDTAMYLCATSRDRSSNYVDNQPQHFGDGTRLSIL.